This T cell receptor (beta chain) was sequenced for a study of cytomegalovirus exposure and HLA in healthy donors. Study-level background: Samples from HLA-typed donors yielded about 86 million unique TCRs in an early data release.

It was with 60 Vbeta and 13 Jbeta primers that the PCR ran. Using immunoSEQ multiplex PCR, the repertoire was profiled, and TCRdb retains in-frame clones only, with some absent. The data contain 150,000 to 180,000 clones, around 80% of them seen just once; the ten biggest clones take up 5.6%. Concerning this clone: Its matching antigen is unknown.

Study-wide points: The study had only CMV serostatus as immune exposure information.

This clonotype was obtained from a woman in her thirties or forties in good health and CMV-seropositive. Source material: PBMCs.

The CDR3 region is CASSYQGNQPQHF. CDR3 nucleotide sequence: TGTGCCAGCAGTTACCAGGGAAATCAGCCCCAGCATTTT. The J gene is TRBJ1-5, the V gene TRBV6-5, with a weak D call TRBD1 (5 bases). Trimming left V 2 bases short and J 4 bases short, with 6 bases between. The germline gives CDR1 MNHEY, CDR2 SVGAGI. The CDR3 length is 13 residues.